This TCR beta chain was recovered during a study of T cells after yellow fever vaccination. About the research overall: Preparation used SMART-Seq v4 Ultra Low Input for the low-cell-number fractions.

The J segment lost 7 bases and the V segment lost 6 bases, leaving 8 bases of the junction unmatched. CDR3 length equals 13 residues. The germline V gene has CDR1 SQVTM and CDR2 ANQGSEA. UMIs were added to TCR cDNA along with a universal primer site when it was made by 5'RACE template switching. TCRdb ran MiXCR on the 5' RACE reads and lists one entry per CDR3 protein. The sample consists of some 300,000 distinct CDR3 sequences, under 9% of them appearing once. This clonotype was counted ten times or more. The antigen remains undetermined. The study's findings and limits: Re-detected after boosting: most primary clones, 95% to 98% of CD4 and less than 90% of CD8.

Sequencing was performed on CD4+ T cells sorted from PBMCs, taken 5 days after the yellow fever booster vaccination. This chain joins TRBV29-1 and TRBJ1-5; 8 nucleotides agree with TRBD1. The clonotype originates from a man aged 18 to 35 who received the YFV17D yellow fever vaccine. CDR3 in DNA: TGCAGCGTGATGACAGGGGACAGCCAGCCCCAGCATTTT. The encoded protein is CSVMTGDSQPQHF. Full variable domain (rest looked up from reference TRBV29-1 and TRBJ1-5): SAVISQKPSRDICQRGTSLTIQCQVDSQVTMMFWYRQQPGQSLTLIATANQGSEATYESGFVIDKFPISRPNLTFSTLTVSNMSPEDSSIYLCSVMTGDSQPQHFGDGTRLSIL.